What follows is one T cell receptor (beta chain) and its context. Its specificity is not known. Measured with immunoSEQ multiplex PCR; TCRdb has only the in-frame clones, and not every one. The sample contains around 300,000 clones, roughly 90% of which appear only once. Sample treatment: around 19 received Ad26.COV2.S at low or high dose, single or two shots; several received placebo; per-sample allocation not given. Sampling was done on day 63 after the first vaccine or placebo injection. Cohort 1b enrolled adults aged 18-55 years in Boston. This specimen comes from a study of Ad26.COV2.S vaccination and SARS-CoV-2 variants. Study summary: Into the muscle, Ad26.COV2.S was dosed once or twice, 56 days apart. Findings of the study overall: Similar non-spike TCR breadth was observed in recipients of vaccine and of placebo.

The source material was peripheral blood, sampled in a trial of Ad26.COV2.S vaccine versus placebo. The sequence was obtained from a person between 18 and 65 years old who received the Ad26.COV2.S COVID-19 vaccine or a placebo.

CDR3 loop: CASSRNQNNEQFF. As DNA, the CDR3 is TGTGCCAGCAGCCGAAACCAAAACAATGAGCAGTTCTTC. The J gene is TRBJ2-1, the V gene TRBV3-1 (or the pseudogene TRBV3-2); no definite D call. The CDR3 contains 13 residues. Germline V gives CDR1 LGHDT, CDR2 YNNKEL (reference sequence). V was shortened by 4 bases and J by 5 bases, with 9 bases between the two germline ends.